Each of the 29 T cell receptor beta chains below was sequenced from the same sample in a study of cytomegalovirus exposure and HLA in healthy donors (TCRdb year 2017). Libraries were made using the immunoSEQ multiplex PCR assay. TCRdb took over this immuneACCESS table, retaining in-frame rearrangements with V and J assigned. Such tables are incomplete; in checked studies, under half of the missing clones stem from an unresolved V gene, and the remainder is unexplained. Present in this sample are tens of thousands of clones, around 97% of which were seen just once. The top ten constitute 2% to 2.5% of the sample. Material: PBMCs. The receptors stem from a man younger than 35 in good health and CMV-seronegative.

To note about this clone: The same CDR3 can be traced to other DNA sequences in this sample. The chain couples TRBV27 to TRBJ1-1; D perhaps matches TRBD1 (5 bases). Trimming removed 4 bases at V and 4 bases at J, with 7 bases between. This CDR3 is 12 amino acids long. Germline loops: CDR1 MNHEY, CDR2 SMNVEV (reference sequence). This CDR3 is CASSSGGTEAFF. The CDR3 coding sequence is TGTGCCAGCAGTTCGGGGGGCACTGAAGCTTTCTTT.

The V call is TRBV7-9, the J call TRBJ1-2; D unclear. The V gene's germline CDR1 is SEHNR and CDR2 FQNEAQ (reference sequence). The CDR3 has 13 amino acids. V was pared by 0 bases and J by 4 bases, with 6 bases between. CDR3 sequence (DNA): TGTGCCAGCAGCTTAGCGGCGGGCTATGGCTACACCTTC. Residues: CASSLAAGYGYTF. Full variable domain (remainder filled in from reference TRBV7-9 and TRBJ1-2): DTGVSQNPRHKITKRGQNVTFRCDPISEHNRLYWYRQTLGQGPEFLTYFQNEAQLEKSRLLSDRFSAERPKGSFSTLEIQRTEQGDSAMYLCASSLAAGYGYTFGSGTRLTVV.

As for this clone: The junction departs from germline at one end; a sequencing error may be responsible. V and J are TRBV6-1 and TRBJ2-1; the D is unclear. The CDR3 contains 13 residues. Germline assignment: CDR1 MNHNS and CDR2 SASEGT. CDR3 coding DNA: TGTGCCAGCAGTGAAGCGCTTCGGCAGGTCCAGATCTTC. Translation: CASSEALRQVQIF.

This clone showed up just once. The rearrangement joins TRBV27 to TRBJ2-3; TRBD1 matches 7 bases. V was clipped by 4 bases and J by 1 base; unmatched bases: 5. This CDR3 spans 15 amino acids. Germline-derived CDR1 and CDR2 are MNHEY and SMNVEV (reference sequence). The CDR3 bases are TGTGCCAGCAGTTCCAGGGGGTTGGGCACAGATACGCAGTATTTT. Amino acid sequence: CASSSRGLGTDTQYF.

The rearrangement joins TRBV5-1 to TRBJ2-7; 12 bases fit TRBD1. Trimming cost V 0 bases and J 6 bases; bases outside gene matches: 10. This CDR3 is 17 amino acids long. From germline, CDR1 is SGHRS and CDR2 YFSETQ. CDR3: CASSLALPGQGAREQYF. The CDR3 nucleotides read TGCGCCAGCAGCTTGGCATTACCGGGACAGGGGGCTCGCGAGCAGTACTTC.

In its sample, this clone was seen once. This chain uses TRBV28 with TRBJ2-3, with 10 bases identical to TRBD2. V gave up 2 bases and J gave up 5 bases; unmatched junction bases: 7. There are 16 residues in the CDR3. Germline lookup yields CDR1 MDHEN and CDR2 SYDVKM. The CDR3 coding sequence is TGTGCCAGCAGTTTAACGGTGACTAGCGGGTTAGATACGCAGTATTTT. As protein: CASSLTVTSGLDTQYF. Using reference TRBV28 and TRBJ2-3 for the parts outside the CDR3, the full variable domain is DVKVTQSSRYLVKRTGEKVFLECVQDMDHENMFWYRQDPGLGLRLIYFSYDVKMKEKGDIPEGYSVSREKKERFSLILESASTNQTSMYLCASSLTVTSGLDTQYFGPGTRLTVL.

J is TRBJ2-7 and V is TRBV7-8, with D tentatively TRBD1 (6 bases). The CDR3 is 17 residues long. V was clipped by 2 bases and J by 1 base, with 18 bases between them. The V gene's germline CDR1 is SGHVS and CDR2 FQNEAQ. The CDR3 nucleotides read TGTGCCAGCAGCTTACGGATGAGGACAGCCTTTTCCTACGAGCAGTACTTC. Protein sequence: CASSLRMRTAFSYEQYF.

This chain joins TRBV13 and TRBJ2-1; possible D gene TRBD2, 6 bases. The V gene's germline CDR1 is PRHDT and CDR2 FYEKMQ (reference sequence). The CDR3 sequence is 13 residues long. Trimming stripped 8 bases from V and 0 bases from J, with 8 bases between. CDR3 amino acids: CASGGVSYNEQFF. The DNA for the CDR3 is TGTGCCAGCGGCGGGGTCTCCTACAATGAGCAGTTCTTC.

V usage is TRBV7-9 and J usage is TRBJ1-2; D gene unclear. Trimming removed 5 bases at V and 8 bases at J, with 15 bases between. This CDR3 comprises 13 residues. Germline V CDR1 and CDR2: SEHNR, FQNEAQ (reference sequence). DNA for the CDR3: TGTGCCAGCAGCCCGCCGAAGGTCGGGGGCTACACCTTC. Translating gives CASSPPKVGGYTF.

This chain connects TRBV9 to TRBJ2-2, with no clear D. Germline CDR1 reads SGDLS; CDR2 reads YYNGEE. Trimming took 2 bases from V and 1 from J, leaving 6 bases between them. This CDR3 region has 14 residues. The CDR3 protein is CASSVRGNTGELFF. For the CDR3, the DNA is TGTGCCAGCAGCGTTCGAGGGAACACCGGGGAGCTGTTTTTT.

The CDR3 here is CASSIRTSGNMYNEQFF. The CDR3 region has the DNA TGTGCCAGCAGCATACGGACTAGCGGGAACATGTACAATGAGCAGTTCTTC. The chain carries TRBV7-8 and TRBJ2-1; 12 bases fit TRBD2. This CDR3 contains 17 residues. J lost 4 bases, V lost 5 bases, and 9 bases had no gene match. Germline CDR1 is SGHVS and CDR2 is FQNEAQ.

The chain uses TRBV7-8 and TRBJ1-5; TRBD1 matches 7 bases. The V gene end was trimmed by 0 bases and the J gene end by 4 bases; junction bases not matched to a gene: 3. CDR1 is SGHVS, CDR2 FQNEAQ, per germline. The CDR3 spans 15 residues. The CDR3 loop reads CASSLADRINQPQHF. CDR3 nucleotide sequence: TGTGCCAGCAGCTTAGCGGACAGGATTAATCAGCCCCAGCATTTT.

The chain uses TRBV2 and TRBJ1-6; D unresolved. Between the trimmed V and J ends, which lost 10 bases and 5 bases, there was a span of 15 bases. The CDR3 loop spans 14 amino acids. Germline V gene lookup returns CDR1 SNHLY and CDR2 FYNNEI. The CDR3 DNA reads as TGTGCCACGTCGGGAGGTCCGGATAATTCACCCCTCCACTTT. It codes for CATSGGPDNSPLHF.

CDR3 nucleotides: TGTGCCAGCAGTTACTCGACTGTTAGGTCCGGGGAGCTGTTTTTT. It yields the protein CASSYSTVRSGELFF. V is TRBV6-5 and J is TRBJ2-2, with D hard to call. Trimming removed 0 bases at V and 6 bases at J, with 11 bases between. There are 15 residues in the CDR3. In germline, CDR1 is MNHEY, CDR2 SVGAGI.

The chain couples TRBV27 to TRBJ1-1, with 11 bases lining up with TRBD1. The junction had 4 bases not matched to a gene; V was cut back by 6 bases and J by 4 bases. The CDR3 covers 14 residues. The germline V gene encodes CDR1 MNHEY and CDR2 SMNVEV (reference sequence). The CDR3 is CASRLGQGATEAFF. Written as DNA, the CDR3 is TGTGCCAGCAGGCTAGGACAGGGGGCCACTGAAGCTTTCTTT.

Only one count was recorded for this clone. V gene TRBV5-7 combines with J gene TRBJ2-7; 7 nucleotides agree with TRBD1. TRBV5-7 is labeled an ORF, and its function is uncertain. The V gene end was trimmed by 4 bases and the J gene end by 0 bases; junction bases not matched to a gene: 7. The CDR3 totals 15 residues. The CDR3 is CASSGYRGHSYEQYF. The CDR3 nucleotides are TGTGCCAGCAGCGGATACAGGGGCCACTCCTACGAGCAGTACTTC.

The V gene is TRBV21-1, the J gene TRBJ2-3; the table assigns TRBD2, which was not confirmed against the DNA. TRBV21-1 is an annotated pseudogene. CDR3 length: 15 residues. The CDR3 DNA follows: TGTGCCAGCAGCAAAAAGAGGGTCAACACAGATACGCAGTATTTT. It codes for CASSKKRVNTDTQYF.

The chain has TRBV29-1 and TRBJ2-7, with D possibly TRBD1 on 5 matching bases. Between the trimmed V and J ends, which lost 4 bases and 6 bases, there was a span of 19 bases. The CDR3 sequence is 14 residues long. The germline V gene has CDR1 SQVTM and CDR2 ANQGSEA. CDR3 nucleotide sequence: TGCAGCGTTGCCTTAGAAGTAGGGGTCCGCGAGCAGTACTTC. Its translation is CSVALEVGVREQYF.

The J gene is TRBJ1-1, the V gene TRBV19; TRBD1 is a possible D gene (6 bases). Germline loops: CDR1 LNHDA, CDR2 SQIVND (reference sequence). This CDR3 contains 15 residues. V dropped 5 bases and J dropped 5 bases, with 18 bases sitting between them. The CDR3 here is CASSPRGPGGTEAFF. CDR3 DNA: TGTGCCAGTAGTCCGCGGGGGCCCGGTGGGACTGAAGCTTTCTTT.

A single count supports this clone. This chain uses TRBV19 with TRBJ1-2, with D perhaps TRBD1 (5 bases). This CDR3 region has 14 residues. Trimming left V 3 bases short and J 3 bases short, with 11 bases between. CDR1 and CDR2 from the germline V gene are LNHDA and SQIVND (reference sequence). CDR3 nucleotides: TGTGCCAGTAGTATGGGGCCAGCCGACTATGGCTACACCTTC. As protein: CASSMGPADYGYTF.

The genes are TRBV27 and TRBJ1-5; no clear D. CDR3 length: 14 residues. The germline V gene has CDR1 MNHEY and CDR2 SMNVEV (reference sequence). V was pared by 5 bases and J by 1 base, with 9 bases between. CDR3 nucleotide sequence: TGTGCCAGCAGTCGGGAGCAGAGCAATCAGCCCCAGCATTTT. Its translation: CASSREQSNQPQHF.

This rearrangement joins TRBV4-2 to TRBJ2-7, with D possibly TRBD2 on 6 matching bases. This CDR3 comprises 15 residues. Germline lookup yields CDR1 LGHNA and CDR2 YNFKEQ. V dropped 2 bases and J dropped 0 bases, with 11 bases sitting between them. The DNA of the CDR3 is TGTGCCAGCAGCCAAAATAGCGGAAGCTCCTACGAGCAGTACTTC. Protein product: CASSQNSGSSYEQYF.

The rearrangement links TRBV15 to TRBJ1-1, with a weak D call TRBD1 (6 bases). Trimming pared 5 bases from V and 6 bases from J, leaving 13 bases between. Germline CDR1 and CDR2: LNHNV and YYDKDF (reference sequence). The CDR3 is made up of 13 amino acids. The DNA of the CDR3 is TGTGCCACCAGCCGACTGAAGGGGGCTGAAGCTTTCTTT. Translation: CATSRLKGAEAFF.

The J gene is TRBJ2-7, the V gene TRBV13; D is unclear. V dropped 1 base and J dropped 2 bases, with 6 bases sitting between them. The CDR3 is made up of 13 amino acids. Germline loops: CDR1 PRHDT, CDR2 FYEKMQ (reference sequence). CDR3 in amino acids: CASSLDRTYEQYF. The CDR3, as DNA: TGTGCCAGCAGCTTAGACAGAACCTACGAGCAGTACTTC.

This clone was picked up one time. The rearrangement joins TRBV10-1 to TRBJ2-7, with D possibly TRBD1 on 6 matching bases. The CDR3 extends over 12 amino acids. Trimming took 6 bases from V and 7 from J, leaving 13 bases between them. Per germline, CDR1 WNHNN and CDR2 SYGVQD (reference sequence). CDR3 loop: CASRKGEREQYF. The CDR3 DNA is TGCGCCAGCAGAAAGGGGGAGAGGGAGCAGTACTTC.

This sequence joins TRBV27 and TRBJ2-1; TRBD2 aligns across 11 bases. The CDR3 has 15 residues. Germline CDR1 is MNHEY and CDR2 is SMNVEV (reference sequence). V shed 10 bases and J 7 bases; nucleotides not matched to a gene: 12. DNA of the CDR3: TGTGCCACCTTGGCTAGCGGGAGGATAGAAAATGAGCAGTTCTTC. Amino acids: CATLASGRIENEQFF.

The rearrangement joins TRBV6-5 to TRBJ1-6; 7 bases line up with TRBD1. Losses at the gene ends were 5 bases for V and 8 bases for J; bases not matched to a gene: 9. The CDR3 spans 15 residues. From germline, CDR1 is MNHEY and CDR2 SVGAGI. The CDR3 DNA follows: TGTGCCAGCAGTCACGCGACAGGGTTGGATTCACCCCTCCACTTT. Its translation is CASSHATGLDSPLHF.

The V gene is TRBV9, the J gene TRBJ2-7; D might be TRBD1 (6 bases). The CDR3 is 15 amino acids. CDR1 SGDLS and CDR2 YYNGEE come from the germline V gene. V lost 0 bases and J 6 bases, leaving 16 bases between the germline ends. The CDR3 sequence is CASSVGAGVSSEQYF. The CDR3, as DNA: TGTGCCAGCAGCGTAGGGGCAGGGGTGAGTTCCGAGCAGTACTTC. The variable domain in full, with the rest retrieved from reference TRBV9 and TRBJ2-7, is DSGVTQTPKHLITATGQRVTLRCSPRSGDLSVYWYQQSLDQGLQFLIQYYNGEERAKGNILERFSAQQFPDLHSELNLSSLELGDSALYFCASSVGAGVSSEQYFGPGTRLTVT.

The V and J genes are TRBV28 and TRBJ1-6, with D hard to call. The germline gives CDR1 MDHEN, CDR2 SYDVKM. The CDR3 runs to 14 residues. The V gene lost 5 bases and the J gene lost 6 bases, with 11 bases spanning the gap. The CDR3 loop reads CASSQNERNSPLHF. The CDR3 DNA is TGTGCCAGCAGTCAGAATGAACGTAATTCACCCCTCCACTTT.